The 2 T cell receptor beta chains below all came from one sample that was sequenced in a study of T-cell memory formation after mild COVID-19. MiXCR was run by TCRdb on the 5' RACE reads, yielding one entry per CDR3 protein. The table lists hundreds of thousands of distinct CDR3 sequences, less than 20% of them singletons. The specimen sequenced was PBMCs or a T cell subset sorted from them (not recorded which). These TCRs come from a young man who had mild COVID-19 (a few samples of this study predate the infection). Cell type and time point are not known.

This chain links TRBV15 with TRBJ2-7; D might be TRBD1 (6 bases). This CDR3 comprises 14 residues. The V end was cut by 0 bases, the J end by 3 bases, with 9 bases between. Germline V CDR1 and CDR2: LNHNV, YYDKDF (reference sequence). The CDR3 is CATSREAGVYEQYF. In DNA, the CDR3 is TGTGCCACCAGCAGAGAGGCAGGGGTCTACGAGCAGTACTTC.

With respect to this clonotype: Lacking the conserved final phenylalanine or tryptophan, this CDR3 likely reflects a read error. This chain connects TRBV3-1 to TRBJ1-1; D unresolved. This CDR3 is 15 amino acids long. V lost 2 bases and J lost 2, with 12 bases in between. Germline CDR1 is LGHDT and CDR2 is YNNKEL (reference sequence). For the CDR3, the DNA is TGTGCCAGCAGCCAACTTAGCGGGCCTAACACTGAAGCTTTCTTA. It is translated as CASSQLSGPNTEAFL.